This record looks at one T cell receptor (beta chain) sequence and its context. Its antigen remains undetermined. No much larger clone exists at a distance of one base, and base qualities are not known. From each donor, a single peripheral blood sample of 100 to 150 mL on average was drawn into heparinised tubes. Using a panel that included CD45RO, CCR7, CD25, CD127, CD95 and CD27, naive, central memory, regulatory and stem cell-like memory CD4+ T cells were sorted on a BD FACSAria II. Every sorted population had a purity above 95%. PBMCs were isolated immediately by Lymphoprep density gradient centrifugation and stained directly without culture. So that batch effects would be minimized, each experiment stained and sorted samples in pairs, pairing one healthy donor with one patient. This specimen comes from a study of beta chain features in type 1 diabetes (dated by TCRdb to 2016 to 2018). Study-level background: Mean age, gender distribution, total cell number and subset yield did not differ between patients and healthy donors. In the study, TCRB repertoires of sorted circulating CD4+ T cell subsets from recently diagnosed type 1 diabetes patients were compared with those of matched healthy donors. Across all samples, approximately 100 million sorted cells were examined, and cell number per subset correlated strongly with RNA yield. Naive and central memory subsets were obtained from all 28 donors, but regulatory and stem cell-like memory subsets were isolated from only 8 patients and about 8 healthy donors. Study-level results and caveats: In all four CD4+ subsets, TCRB CDR3 length was moderately but significantly shorter in type 1 diabetes patients. Patients with type 1 diabetes made fewer insertions and deleted more nucleotides at VDJ recombination sites, implying thymic rearrangement abnormalities. Naive, central memory and regulatory TCRB repertoires appeared to be more alike among patients than among healthy donors. Because cDNA was sequenced instead of genomic DNA, highly expressing activated cells could be over-represented, though the groups showed no difference in activation or CD3 levels. PCR might favor shorter templates, but patient and control samples were amplified and corrected together, so any skew would affect both groups equally. Because small numbers of individuals were included in the HLA sub-analyses, any influence of HLA type on TCRB rearrangement was left unresolved.

All of the isolated RNA was reverse transcribed with the High Capacity cDNA Reverse Transcription Kit, so expressed TCRB transcripts were sequenced. Deep immunoSEQ sequencing was applied to naive, central memory and regulatory T cell samples, giving an average of roughly 3.5 million total reads per sample. Sorted cells were lysed in RLT buffer and RNA was extracted with DNase-treated RNeasy Micro or Mini kits, depending on cell number. Each cell subset was processed on its own to prevent cross-contamination, while patient and healthy donor samples were processed together. The immunoSEQ multiplex PCR was used to amplify TCRB sequences from cDNA, generating 87-bp fragments that spanned the CDR3 region. Amplicons were sequenced on the Illumina HiSeq platform. Under the source paper's analysis protocol: Synthetic template baselines were used to correct PCR bias computationally, reads within Hamming distance 2 were collapsed, and singletons that could not be merged were discarded. By aligning reads against IMGT, V, D and J genes, CDR3 length, and insertions or deletions at six rearrangement sites were assigned. Within each subset, clonotype counts were normalized to the number of sorted cells before true diversity and Gini coefficients were calculated with the tcR R package. The overlap coefficient, calculated on TCRB nucleotide sequences, was used to measure repertoire sharing. As a proxy for the pre-selection repertoire, out-of-frame TCRB sequences from naive cells were analyzed. TCRdb holds this immuneACCESS table with in-frame rearrangements only. Some clones are missing; in checked studies, unresolved V genes explain under half, and the rest has no known cause. Clone size and the V and J calls come from that table; the DNA yielded D and trimming. Counted in this sample were nearly 700,000 clones; around an eighth of them appeared once. The top ten hold 0.02% to 0.025% of the sample.

According to the germline V gene, CDR1 reads KGHSH and CDR2 reads LQKENI. Cut back by 5 bases and 2 bases, the V and J ends lie 7 bases apart. Reading from cysteine to phenylalanine, the CDR3 counts 13 amino acids. The entry retains the CDR3 DNA only, 39 bases that are in frame from base 1. The TCR sequence derives from a man younger than 35 with type 1 diabetes. The sample comprised naive CD4+ T cells from blood. The sample's cell subset or site label, in plain terms: true naive CD4+ T cells. The chain is made from TRBV18 and TRBJ1-5; TRBD1 could be the D gene, as 6 bases match. The DNA sequence reads TGTGCCAGCTCAGCAGGGGGCAATCAGCCCCAGCATTTT. Translation gives CASSAGGNQPQHF. Reference TRBV18 and TRBJ1-5 proteins supply the regions before and after the CDR3; the full variable domain is: NAGVMQNPRHLVRRRGQEARLRCSPMKGHSHVYWYRQLPEEGLKFMVYLQKENIIDESGMPKERFSAEFPKEGPSILRIQQVVRGDSAAYFCASSAGGNQPQHFGDGTRLSIL.